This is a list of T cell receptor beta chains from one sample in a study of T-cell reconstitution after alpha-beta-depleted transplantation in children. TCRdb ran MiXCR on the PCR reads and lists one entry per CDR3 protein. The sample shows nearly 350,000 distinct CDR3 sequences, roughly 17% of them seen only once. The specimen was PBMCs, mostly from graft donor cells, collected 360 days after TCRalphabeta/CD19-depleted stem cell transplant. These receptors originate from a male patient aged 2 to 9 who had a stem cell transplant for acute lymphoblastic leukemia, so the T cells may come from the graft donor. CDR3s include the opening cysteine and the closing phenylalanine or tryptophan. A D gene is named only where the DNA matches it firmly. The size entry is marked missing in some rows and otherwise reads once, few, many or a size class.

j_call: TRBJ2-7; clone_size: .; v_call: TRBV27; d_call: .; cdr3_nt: TGTGCCAGCAGTTTATTGCCCGGACAATCCTACGAGCAGTACTTC; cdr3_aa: CASSLLPGQSYEQYF
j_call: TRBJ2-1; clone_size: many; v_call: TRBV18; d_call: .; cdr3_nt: TGTGCCAGCTCACCGACTAGTGGTCGCAATGAGCAGTTCTTC; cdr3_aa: CASSPTSGRNEQFF
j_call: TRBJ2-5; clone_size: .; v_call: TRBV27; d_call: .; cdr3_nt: TGTGCCAGCAGTTTAGGGCCAACTCGAGAGACCCAGTACTTC; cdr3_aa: CASSLGPTRETQYF
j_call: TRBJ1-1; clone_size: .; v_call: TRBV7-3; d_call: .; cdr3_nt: TGTGCCAGCAGCTCGGGTGTGGGGACTGAAGCTTTCTTT; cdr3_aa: CASSSGVGTEAFF
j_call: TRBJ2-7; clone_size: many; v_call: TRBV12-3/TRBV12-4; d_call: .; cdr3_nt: TGTGCCAGCAGTTTTCGGGTCGGGCGAGGTCCCCCTTACGAGCAGTACTTC; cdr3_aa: CASSFRVGRGPPYEQYF
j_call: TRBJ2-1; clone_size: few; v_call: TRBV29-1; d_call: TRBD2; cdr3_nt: TGCAGCGTTGAAGGGGGGGTAGCGGGGTACTCCTACAATGAGCAGTTCTTC; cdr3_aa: CSVEGGVAGYSYNEQFF
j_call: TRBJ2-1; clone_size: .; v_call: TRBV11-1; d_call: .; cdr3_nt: TGTGCCAGCAGCCCAGCTTGGGCGACCGGCCGTACTGGGAAGTACAATGAGCAGTTCTTC; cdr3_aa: CASSPAWATGRTGKYNEQFF
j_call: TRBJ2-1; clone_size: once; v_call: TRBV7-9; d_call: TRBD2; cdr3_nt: TGTGCCAGCAGCCCAGGACTAGCGGGGGCCCTACGCAATGAGCAGTTCTTC; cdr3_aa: CASSPGLAGALRNEQFF
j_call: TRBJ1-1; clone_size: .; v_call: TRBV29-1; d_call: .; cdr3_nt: TGCAGCGTTGAAGTGAGGAATGGGTGGCGGTTGAACACTGAAGCTTTCTTT; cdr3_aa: CSVEVRNGWRLNTEAFF
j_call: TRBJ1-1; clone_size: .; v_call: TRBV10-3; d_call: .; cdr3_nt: TGTGCCATCAGTGAGTCCCTGGGGGCAGGGCACATGAACACTGAAGCTTTCTTT; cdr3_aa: CAISESLGAGHMNTEAFF
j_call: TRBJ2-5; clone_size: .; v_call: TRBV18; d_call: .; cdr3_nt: TGTGCCAGCTCACCTCCAGGACAGCAAGAGACCCAGTACTTC; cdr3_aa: CASSPPGQQETQYF
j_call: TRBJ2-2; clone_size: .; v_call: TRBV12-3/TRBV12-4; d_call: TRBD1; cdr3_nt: TGTGCCAGCAGTTTAGCGCTAGGGACAGGGGTCACCGGGGAGCTGTTTTTT; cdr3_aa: CASSLALGTGVTGELFF
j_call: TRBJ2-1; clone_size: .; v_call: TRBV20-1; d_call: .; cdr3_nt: TGCAGTGTTCCCAGAGTGGGGCGCAAGGAGCAGTTCTTC; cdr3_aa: CSVPRVGRKEQFF
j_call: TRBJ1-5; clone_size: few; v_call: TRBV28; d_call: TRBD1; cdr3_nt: TGTGCCAGCAGTCCCATCGGGACAGGGCATCAGCCCCAGCATTTT; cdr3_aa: CASSPIGTGHQPQHF
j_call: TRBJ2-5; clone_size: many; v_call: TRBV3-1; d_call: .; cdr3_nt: TGTGCCAGCAGCCAAGTCCCACAGGAGACCCAGTACTTC; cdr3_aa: CASSQVPQETQYF
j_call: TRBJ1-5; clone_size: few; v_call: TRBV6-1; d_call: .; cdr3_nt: TGTGCCAGCAGTGGCAGGGATAGCAATCAGCCCCAGCATTTT; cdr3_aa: CASSGRDSNQPQHF
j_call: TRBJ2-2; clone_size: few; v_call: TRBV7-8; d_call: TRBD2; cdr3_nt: TGTGCCAGCAGCCCCCCCGGGACTAGTCTCACCGGGGAGCTGTTTTTT; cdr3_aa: CASSPPGTSLTGELFF
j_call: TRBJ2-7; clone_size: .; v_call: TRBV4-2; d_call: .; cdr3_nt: TGTGCCAGCAGCCCAGCGATACAGGGCCCCTACGAGCAGTACTTC; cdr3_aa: CASSPAIQGPYEQYF
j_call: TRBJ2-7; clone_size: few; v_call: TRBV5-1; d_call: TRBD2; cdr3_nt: TGCGCCAGCAGCTTGGTGGCACTAGCGGGAGGTTCGAGCTCCTACGAGCAGTACTTC; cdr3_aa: CASSLVALAGGSSSYEQYF
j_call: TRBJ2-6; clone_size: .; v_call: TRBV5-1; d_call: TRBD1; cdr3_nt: TGCGCCAGCAGCTTAAGACAGGGCGCCACTGGGGCCAACGTCCTGACTTTC; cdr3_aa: CASSLRQGATGANVLTF
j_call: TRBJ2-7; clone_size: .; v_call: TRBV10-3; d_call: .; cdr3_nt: TGTGCCATCAGTGCTGACGGGGAGAGCTCCTACGAGCAGTACTTC; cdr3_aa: CAISADGESSYEQYF
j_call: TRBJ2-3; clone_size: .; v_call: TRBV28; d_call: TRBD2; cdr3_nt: TGTGCCAGCAGTTCTCTATTCGGGACTAGGCCCACAGATACGCAGTATTTT; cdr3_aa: CASSSLFGTRPTDTQYF
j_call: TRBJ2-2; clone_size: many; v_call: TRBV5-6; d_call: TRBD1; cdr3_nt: TGTGCCAGCAGCACCGGGACAGGGGGGTCCGGGGAGCTGTTTTTT; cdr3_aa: CASSTGTGGSGELFF
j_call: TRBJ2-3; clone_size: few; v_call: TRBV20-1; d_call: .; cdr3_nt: TGCAGTGCTAGAGCGACGGGCAGAGATACGCAGTATTTT; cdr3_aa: CSARATGRDTQYF
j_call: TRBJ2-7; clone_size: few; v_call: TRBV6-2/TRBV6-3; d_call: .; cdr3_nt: TGTGCCAGCAGTTACTCGACAGCCCTCTACGAGCAGTACTTC; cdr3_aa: CASSYSTALYEQYF
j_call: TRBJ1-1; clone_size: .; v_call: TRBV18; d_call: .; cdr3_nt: TGTGCCAGCTCACCACCGGGGCAGCACACTGAAGCTTTCTTT; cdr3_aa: CASSPPGQHTEAFF
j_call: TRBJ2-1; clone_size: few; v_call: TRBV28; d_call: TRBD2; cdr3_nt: TGTGCCAGCAGTTCCTTAGCGGGAGGGTTATACAATGAGCAGTTCTTC; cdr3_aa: CASSSLAGGLYNEQFF
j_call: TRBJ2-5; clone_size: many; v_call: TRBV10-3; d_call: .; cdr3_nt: TGTGCCATCAGGAGCGTCGGAGAGACCCAGTACTTC; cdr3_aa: CAIRSVGETQYF
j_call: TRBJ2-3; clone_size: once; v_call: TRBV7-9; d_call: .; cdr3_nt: TGTGCCAGCAGCCAAGGCTTTCAGGGAAGGACAGATACGCAGTATTTT; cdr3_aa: CASSQGFQGRTDTQYF
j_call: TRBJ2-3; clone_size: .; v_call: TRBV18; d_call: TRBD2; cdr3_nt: TGTGCCAGCTCACCTCGACAAGGGACTAGCGGGAGCACAGATACGCAGTATTTT; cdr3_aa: CASSPRQGTSGSTDTQYF
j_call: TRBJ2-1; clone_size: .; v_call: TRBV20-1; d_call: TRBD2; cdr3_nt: TGCAGTGCTACCTCGGGACTAGCGGGAGTTGAGCAGTTCTTC; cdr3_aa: CSATSGLAGVEQFF
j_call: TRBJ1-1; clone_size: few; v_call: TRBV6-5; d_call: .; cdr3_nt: TGTGCCAGCAGTTACTCTGCCGGGACTGAAGCTTTCTTT; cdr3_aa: CASSYSAGTEAFF
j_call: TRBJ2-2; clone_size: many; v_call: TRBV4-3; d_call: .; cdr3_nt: TGCGCCAGCAGCCTTACCACGGGAGCCGCGAACACCGGGGAGCTGTTTTTT; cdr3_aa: CASSLTTGAANTGELFF
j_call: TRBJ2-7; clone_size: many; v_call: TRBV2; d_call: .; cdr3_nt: TGTGCCAGCAGTGGACTCTACGCCGGGACCTACGAGCAGTACTTC; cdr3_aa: CASSGLYAGTYEQYF
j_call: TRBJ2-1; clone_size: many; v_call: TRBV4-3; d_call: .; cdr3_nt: TGCGCCAGCAGCCAAGAGTATGTGGAGCTAGACGATCTAGACAATGAGCAGTTCTTC; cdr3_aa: CASSQEYVELDDLDNEQFF
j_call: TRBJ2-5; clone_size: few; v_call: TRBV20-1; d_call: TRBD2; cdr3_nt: TGCAGTGCTAGGAGCGGGAGTTCGGAGACCCAGTACTTC; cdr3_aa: CSARSGSSETQYF
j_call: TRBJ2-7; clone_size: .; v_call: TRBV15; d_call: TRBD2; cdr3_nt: TGTGCCACCAGCAGAGCTCAGTCCGGGACTAACTCCTTC; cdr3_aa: CATSRAQSGTNSF
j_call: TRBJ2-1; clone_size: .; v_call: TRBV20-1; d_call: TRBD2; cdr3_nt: TGCAGTGCTAGTCGCGGGAGCTACAATGAGCAGTTCTTC; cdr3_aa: CSASRGSYNEQFF
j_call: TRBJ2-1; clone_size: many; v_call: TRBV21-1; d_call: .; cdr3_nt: TGTGCCAGACGACTAGCGGACCGCGGTTGGTCCTACAATGAGCAGTTCTTC; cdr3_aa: CARRLADRGWSYNEQFF
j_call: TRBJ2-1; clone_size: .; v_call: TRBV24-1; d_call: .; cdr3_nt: TGTGCCACCAGTGGCCTACTAGCTCCTGATGAGCAGTTCTTC; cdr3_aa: CATSGLLAPDEQFF
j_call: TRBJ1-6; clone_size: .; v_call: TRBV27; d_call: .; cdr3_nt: TGTGCCAGCAGTTTAACGGCCTGGTCCTATAATTCACCCCTCCACTTT; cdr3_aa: CASSLTAWSYNSPLHF
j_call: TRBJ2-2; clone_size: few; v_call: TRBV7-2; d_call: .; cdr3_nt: TGTGCCAGCAGCTTTAGTAGGATTACCGGGGAGCTGTTTTTT; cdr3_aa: CASSFSRITGELFF
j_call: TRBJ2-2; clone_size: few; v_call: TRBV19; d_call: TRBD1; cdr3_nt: TGTGCCAGTAGTATCCTGACAGGGACCGGGGAGCTGTTTTTT; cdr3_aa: CASSILTGTGELFF
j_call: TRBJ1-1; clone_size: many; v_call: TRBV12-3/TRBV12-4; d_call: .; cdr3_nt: TGTGCCAGCAGTTTTATGGCCAACACTGAAGCTTTCTTT; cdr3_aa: CASSFMANTEAFF
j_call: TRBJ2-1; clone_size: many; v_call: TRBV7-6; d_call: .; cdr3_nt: TGTGCCAGCAGCTTATGGGGGGGGCTGGTAGATGAGCAGTTCTTC; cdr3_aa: CASSLWGGLVDEQFF
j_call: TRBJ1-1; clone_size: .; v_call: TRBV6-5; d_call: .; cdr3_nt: TGTGCCAGCAGTTACGGGGGCGCAGGGGAAGCTTTCTTT; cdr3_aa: CASSYGGAGEAFF
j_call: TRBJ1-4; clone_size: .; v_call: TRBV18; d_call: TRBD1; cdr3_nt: TGTGCCAGCTCACAGGGACAGGGGGAGAAACTGTTTTTT; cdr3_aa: CASSQGQGEKLFF
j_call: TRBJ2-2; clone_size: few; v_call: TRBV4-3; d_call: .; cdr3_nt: TGCGCCAGCAGCCCTTCGGTAGGGGGGGCCGGGGAGCTGTTTTTT; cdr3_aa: CASSPSVGGAGELFF
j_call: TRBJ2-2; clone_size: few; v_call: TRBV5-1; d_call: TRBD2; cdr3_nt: TGCGCCAGCAGCTGGGGGACTAGCGGGACCACCGGGGAGCTGTTTTTT; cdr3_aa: CASSWGTSGTTGELFF
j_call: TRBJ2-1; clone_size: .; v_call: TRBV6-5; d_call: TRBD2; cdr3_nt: TGTGCCAGCAGTTACTTAGCGGGAGCCGGCTACAATGAGCAGTTCTTC; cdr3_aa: CASSYLAGAGYNEQFF
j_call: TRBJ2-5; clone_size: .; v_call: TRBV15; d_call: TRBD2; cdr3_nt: TGTGCCACCAGCAGAGAGGTCAGGCGGGAGGGCCCTGAGACCCAGTACTTC; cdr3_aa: CATSREVRREGPETQYF
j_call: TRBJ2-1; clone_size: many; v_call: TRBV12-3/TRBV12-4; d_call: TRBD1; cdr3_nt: TGTGCCAGCCGACAGGGCTGGGGCAATGAGCAGTTCTTC; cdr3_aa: CASRQGWGNEQFF
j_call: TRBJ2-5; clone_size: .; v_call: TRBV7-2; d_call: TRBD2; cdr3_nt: TGTGCCAGCAGCCCGGGGGGAGCCCAAGAGACCCAGTACTTC; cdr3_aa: CASSPGGAQETQYF
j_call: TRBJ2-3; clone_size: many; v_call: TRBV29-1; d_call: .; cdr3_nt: TGCAGCGTTGTCTTGGGCCTCGTGGGAGATACGCAGTATTTT; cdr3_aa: CSVVLGLVGDTQYF
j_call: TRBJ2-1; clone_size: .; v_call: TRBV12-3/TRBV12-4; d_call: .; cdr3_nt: TGTGCCAGCACCACGGGGGACTGGGGTTTGGATGAGCAGTTCTTC; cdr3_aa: CASTTGDWGLDEQFF
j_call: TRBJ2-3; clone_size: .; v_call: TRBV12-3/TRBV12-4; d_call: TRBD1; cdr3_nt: TGTGCCAGCAATACCGGGGACAGGGCCACAGATACGCAGTATTTT; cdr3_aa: CASNTGDRATDTQYF
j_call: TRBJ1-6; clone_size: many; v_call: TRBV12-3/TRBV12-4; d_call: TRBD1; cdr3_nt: TGTGCCAGCAGTCGGGGACAGATTAATTCACCCCTCCACTTT; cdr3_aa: CASSRGQINSPLHF